A selection of T cell receptor beta chains follows, all from one sample in a study of blood T cells in healthy people across ages. MiXCR, run by TCRdb on the 5' RACE reads, gives a single entry per CDR3 protein. The sample consists of hundreds of thousands of distinct CDR3 sequences, 45% to 60% of them appearing once. The sample was blood. These receptors all stem from an elderly woman in good health. The CDR3 runs from the conserved cysteine through the conserved F or W. D genes are given only for firm matches. A row's size may be missing; if present it is once, few, many or a size class.

D gene: -
J gene: TRBJ2-1
clone size: -
V gene: TRBV20-1
CDR3 protein: CSASGASYNEQFF
CDR3 DNA: TGCAGTGCTAGCGGGGCCTCCTACAATGAGCAGTTCTTC

D gene: -
J gene: TRBJ1-4
clone size: -
V gene: TRBV7-9
CDR3 protein: CASTKGNNEKLFF
CDR3 DNA: TGTGCCAGCACCAAGGGTAATAATGAAAAACTGTTTTTT

D gene: TRBD1
J gene: TRBJ2-5
clone size: -
V gene: TRBV29-1
CDR3 protein: CSAGQGSKQYF
CDR3 DNA: TGCAGCGCCGGACAGGGGAGTAAGCAGTACTTC

D gene: TRBD2
J gene: TRBJ2-7
clone size: many
V gene: TRBV5-1
CDR3 protein: CASSLLAGDNYEQYF
CDR3 DNA: TGCGCCAGCAGCTTACTAGCGGGAGATAACTACGAGCAGTACTTC

D gene: TRBD1
J gene: TRBJ1-5
clone size: -
V gene: TRBV3-1
CDR3 protein: CASSQKYARRGRPYSNQPQHF
CDR3 DNA: TGTGCCAGCAGCCAAAAATATGCCCGCAGGGGGCGCCCCTATAGCAATCAGCCCCAGCATTTT

D gene: -
J gene: TRBJ2-7
clone size: -
V gene: TRBV29-1
CDR3 protein: CSVRAASYEQYF
CDR3 DNA: TGCAGCGTACGGGCAGCCTCCTACGAGCAGTACTTC

D gene: TRBD2
J gene: TRBJ2-1
clone size: -
V gene: TRBV5-1
CDR3 protein: CASSLVRLAGGLDEQFF
CDR3 DNA: TGCGCCAGCAGCTTGGTACGACTAGCGGGGGGCCTCGATGAGCAGTTCTTC

D gene: TRBD1
J gene: TRBJ1-2
clone size: -
V gene: TRBV20-1
CDR3 protein: CSASFGTGVTNYGYTF
CDR3 DNA: TGCAGTGCTAGTTTTGGGACAGGGGTGACGAACTATGGCTACACCTTC

D gene: -
J gene: TRBJ1-4
clone size: -
V gene: TRBV5-1
CDR3 protein: CASTRTPTNEKLFF
CDR3 DNA: TGCGCCAGCACCCGGACGCCAACTAATGAAAAACTGTTTTTT

D gene: -
J gene: TRBJ2-1
clone size: -
V gene: TRBV5-5
CDR3 protein: CAGSPYASYNEQFF
CDR3 DNA: TGTGCCGGCAGTCCCTACGCCTCGTACAATGAGCAGTTCTTC

D gene: -
J gene: TRBJ2-1
clone size: -
V gene: TRBV21-1
CDR3 protein: CASSKSDYMASGGQYNEQFF
CDR3 DNA: TGTGCCAGCAGCAAAAGCGACTATATGGCTAGCGGGGGGCAGTACAATGAGCAGTTCTTC

D gene: -
J gene: TRBJ1-2
clone size: many
V gene: TRBV5-1
CDR3 protein: CASSHNYGDGYTF
CDR3 DNA: TGCGCCAGCAGTCATAACTACGGTGATGGCTACACCTTC

D gene: -
J gene: TRBJ1-5
clone size: -
V gene: TRBV19
CDR3 protein: CASSHRGAQPQHF
CDR3 DNA: TGTGCCAGTAGTCACCGGGGGGCACAGCCTCAGCATTTT

D gene: TRBD1
J gene: TRBJ2-3
clone size: -
V gene: TRBV28
CDR3 protein: CAGRGTDTQYF
CDR3 DNA: TGTGCCGGCAGGGGGACAGATACGCAGTATTTT

D gene: TRBD2
J gene: TRBJ2-3
clone size: many
V gene: TRBV4-2
CDR3 protein: CASSQSTSQGTDTQYF
CDR3 DNA: TGTGCCAGCAGCCAGTCGACTAGCCAGGGCACAGATACGCAGTATTTT

D gene: -
J gene: TRBJ1-1
clone size: -
V gene: TRBV3-1
CDR3 protein: CASSQVASSLRGTEAFF
CDR3 DNA: TGTGCCAGCAGCCAAGTAGCGTCAAGCCTTCGGGGCACTGAAGCTTTCTTT

D gene: -
J gene: TRBJ2-7
clone size: once
V gene: TRBV29-1
CDR3 protein: CSVAVTRGNSYEQYF
CDR3 DNA: TGCAGCGTTGCAGTAACCCGGGGCAACTCCTACGAGCAGTACTTC

D gene: -
J gene: TRBJ1-2
clone size: -
V gene: TRBV29-1
CDR3 protein: CSVVRGSDYGYTF
CDR3 DNA: TGCAGCGTCGTAAGGGGCTCCGACTATGGCTACACCTTC

D gene: TRBD1
J gene: TRBJ2-7
clone size: -
V gene: TRBV2
CDR3 protein: CASSAGQAYEQYF
CDR3 DNA: TGTGCCAGCAGTGCAGGACAGGCCTACGAGCAGTACTTC

D gene: TRBD2
J gene: TRBJ2-1
clone size: many
V gene: TRBV12-3/TRBV12-4
CDR3 protein: CASRPGTSRHNEQFF
CDR3 DNA: TGTGCCAGCAGACCAGGGACTAGTAGGCACAATGAGCAGTTCTTC

D gene: -
J gene: TRBJ2-7
clone size: -
V gene: TRBV4-3
CDR3 protein: CASSQETRVEQYF
CDR3 DNA: TGCGCCAGCAGCCAGGAGACTCGTGTCGAGCAGTACTTC

D gene: -
J gene: TRBJ2-2
clone size: few
V gene: TRBV18
CDR3 protein: CASPPQQGKTGELFF
CDR3 DNA: TGTGCCAGCCCACCCCAGCAGGGGAAGACCGGGGAGCTGTTTTTT

D gene: -
J gene: TRBJ2-3
clone size: -
V gene: TRBV6-1
CDR3 protein: CASSEEALQADTQYF
CDR3 DNA: TGTGCCAGCAGTGAAGAGGCGTTACAGGCAGATACGCAGTATTTT

D gene: -
J gene: TRBJ2-5
clone size: many
V gene: TRBV25-1
CDR3 protein: CASSAPGREETQYF
CDR3 DNA: TGTGCCAGCAGTGCCCCCGGCCGGGAAGAGACCCAGTACTTC

D gene: -
J gene: TRBJ2-3
clone size: many
V gene: TRBV20-1
CDR3 protein: CSALGRDTQYF
CDR3 DNA: TGCAGTGCCCTAGGACGGGATACGCAGTATTTT

D gene: -
J gene: TRBJ1-2
clone size: few
V gene: TRBV3-1
CDR3 protein: CASAPASGAWGYTF
CDR3 DNA: TGTGCCAGCGCCCCGGCCAGTGGGGCGTGGGGCTACACCTTC

D gene: -
J gene: TRBJ1-4
clone size: -
V gene: TRBV12-3/TRBV12-4
CDR3 protein: CASSRRITRQLENEKLFF
CDR3 DNA: TGTGCCAGCAGTCGCCGGATTACCCGACAGCTAGAAAATGAAAAACTGTTTTTT

D gene: TRBD2
J gene: TRBJ2-1
clone size: -
V gene: TRBV13
CDR3 protein: CASSRRSGRGEQFF
CDR3 DNA: TGTGCCAGCAGCCGCCGTAGCGGGAGGGGTGAGCAGTTCTTC

D gene: -
J gene: TRBJ1-2
clone size: -
V gene: TRBV30
CDR3 protein: CAWMVGDRNNYGYTF
CDR3 DNA: TGTGCCTGGATGGTTGGAGACAGAAATAACTATGGCTACACCTTC

D gene: -
J gene: TRBJ1-3
clone size: few
V gene: TRBV15
CDR3 protein: CATSRLARNTIYF
CDR3 DNA: TGTGCCACCAGCAGACTCGCGAGAAACACCATATATTTT

D gene: -
J gene: TRBJ1-4
clone size: -
V gene: TRBV2
CDR3 protein: CASVGRQSNEKLFF
CDR3 DNA: TGTGCCAGCGTAGGGCGTCAGTCTAATGAAAAACTGTTTTTT

D gene: -
J gene: TRBJ1-1
clone size: -
V gene: TRBV29-1
CDR3 protein: CSGVRLGGTEAFF
CDR3 DNA: TGCAGCGGCGTAAGGCTTGGTGGCACTGAAGCTTTCTTT

D gene: TRBD2
J gene: TRBJ2-7
clone size: many
V gene: TRBV2
CDR3 protein: CASSTGLAYEQYF
CDR3 DNA: TGTGCCAGCAGCACGGGACTAGCGTATGAGCAGTACTTC

D gene: -
J gene: TRBJ1-1
clone size: -
V gene: TRBV6-2/TRBV6-3
CDR3 protein: CASSYSPGRSAEAFF
CDR3 DNA: TGTGCCAGCAGTTACTCCCCAGGGAGGTCAGCTGAAGCTTTCTTT

D gene: -
J gene: TRBJ2-3
clone size: -
V gene: TRBV30
CDR3 protein: CAWSVPGTQTQYF
CDR3 DNA: TGTGCCTGGAGTGTACCGGGGACACAAACGCAGTATTTT

D gene: -
J gene: TRBJ2-1
clone size: -
V gene: TRBV2
CDR3 protein: CASSDEGGNEQFF
CDR3 DNA: TGTGCCAGCAGTGACGAGGGGGGCAATGAGCAGTTCTTC

D gene: TRBD2
J gene: TRBJ2-1
clone size: many
V gene: TRBV5-1
CDR3 protein: CASSLRTSGNNEQFF
CDR3 DNA: TGCGCCAGCAGCTTGAGGACTAGCGGAAACAATGAGCAGTTCTTC

D gene: TRBD1
J gene: TRBJ1-1
clone size: -
V gene: TRBV15
CDR3 protein: CATSFGTGEYTEAFF
CDR3 DNA: TGTGCCACCAGCTTCGGGACAGGGGAGTACACTGAAGCTTTCTTT

D gene: -
J gene: TRBJ2-3
clone size: few
V gene: TRBV3-1
CDR3 protein: CASSQFTGDTQYF
CDR3 DNA: TGTGCCAGCAGCCAATTTACGGGAGATACGCAGTATTTT

D gene: -
J gene: TRBJ2-3
clone size: -
V gene: TRBV5-1
CDR3 protein: CASTLLGTGTDTQYF
CDR3 DNA: TGCGCCAGCACCCTACTCGGGACGGGCACAGATACGCAGTATTTT

D gene: TRBD1
J gene: TRBJ1-5
clone size: -
V gene: TRBV25-1
CDR3 protein: CASSGGGWQPQHF
CDR3 DNA: TGTGCCAGCAGTGGAGGGGGCTGGCAGCCCCAGCATTTT

D gene: TRBD1
J gene: TRBJ2-1
clone size: -
V gene: TRBV28
CDR3 protein: CASSPWDRRRFF
CDR3 DNA: TGTGCCAGCAGTCCCTGGGACAGACGCCGGTTCTTC

D gene: TRBD1
J gene: TRBJ2-3
clone size: -
V gene: TRBV12-3/TRBV12-4
CDR3 protein: CASRSTGATADTQYF
CDR3 DNA: TGCGCCAGCAGAAGTACAGGGGCTACGGCAGATACGCAGTATTTT

D gene: TRBD2
J gene: TRBJ2-5
clone size: -
V gene: TRBV12-3/TRBV12-4
CDR3 protein: CASSLEEGRAGVKEQYF
CDR3 DNA: TGTGCCAGCAGTTTAGAAGAGGGACGAGCGGGAGTGAAAGAGCAGTACTTC

D gene: -
J gene: TRBJ2-7
clone size: -
V gene: TRBV9
CDR3 protein: CASSEGDRNEQYF
CDR3 DNA: TGTGCCAGCAGCGAGGGAGACAGGAATGAGCAGTACTTC

D gene: -
J gene: TRBJ1-1
clone size: -
V gene: TRBV6-5
CDR3 protein: CASSYSTQAARSSTEAFF
CDR3 DNA: TGTGCCAGCAGTTACTCGACACAGGCCGCCCGTAGTAGCACTGAAGCTTTCTTT

D gene: TRBD2
J gene: TRBJ2-1
clone size: once
V gene: TRBV3-1
CDR3 protein: CASSKRLAGPNEQFF
CDR3 DNA: TGTGCCAGCAGCAAGAGACTAGCGGGCCCCAATGAGCAGTTCTTC

D gene: -
J gene: TRBJ2-1
clone size: many
V gene: TRBV12-3/TRBV12-4
CDR3 protein: CASSLAGLYNEQFF
CDR3 DNA: TGTGCCAGCAGTTTAGCGGGGCTCTACAATGAGCAGTTCTTC

D gene: TRBD1
J gene: TRBJ1-2
clone size: few
V gene: TRBV5-1
CDR3 protein: CASSRTVIVAGGGRYGYTF
CDR3 DNA: TGCGCCAGCAGCCGAACCGTAATTGTTGCCGGAGGGGGCAGGTATGGCTACACCTTC

D gene: -
J gene: TRBJ2-7
clone size: many
V gene: TRBV7-2
CDR3 protein: CASSPGLNSYEQYF
CDR3 DNA: TGTGCCAGCAGCCCTGGACTGAACTCCTACGAGCAGTACTTC

D gene: -
J gene: TRBJ1-5
clone size: -
V gene: TRBV2
CDR3 protein: CASSLEWGSSRNQPQHF
CDR3 DNA: TGTGCCAGCAGTCTAGAGTGGGGGTCTTCGCGCAATCAGCCCCAGCATTTT

D gene: TRBD1
J gene: TRBJ1-5
clone size: few
V gene: TRBV18
CDR3 protein: CASSPTTGDQPQHF
CDR3 DNA: TGTGCCAGCTCACCAACGACAGGGGATCAGCCCCAGCATTTT

D gene: TRBD2
J gene: TRBJ2-5
clone size: -
V gene: TRBV4-2
CDR3 protein: CASSQVLGSNLAGFDEQYF
CDR3 DNA: TGTGCCAGCAGCCAAGTACTAGGGTCAAACCTAGCGGGATTTGATGAGCAGTACTTC

D gene: -
J gene: TRBJ1-5
clone size: once
V gene: TRBV5-1
CDR3 protein: CASSLAPTGDQPQHF
CDR3 DNA: TGCGCCAGCAGCTTGGCTCCTACAGGAGATCAGCCCCAGCATTTT

D gene: -
J gene: TRBJ1-2
clone size: -
V gene: TRBV5-1
CDR3 protein: CASSLDVGRSYGYTF
CDR3 DNA: TGCGCCAGCAGCTTGGATGTGGGCAGGAGCTATGGCTACACCTTC

D gene: -
J gene: TRBJ2-6
clone size: -
V gene: TRBV2
CDR3 protein: CASSRDGTNYGANVLTF
CDR3 DNA: TGTGCCAGCAGCCGGGACGGAACTAATTATGGGGCCAACGTCCTGACTTTC

D gene: -
J gene: TRBJ2-3
clone size: -
V gene: TRBV7-2
CDR3 protein: CASSPSTRLTINRTDTQYF
CDR3 DNA: TGTGCCAGCAGCCCATCAACCAGGCTAACAATTAATCGCACAGATACGCAGTATTTT

D gene: TRBD2
J gene: TRBJ2-3
clone size: -
V gene: TRBV28
CDR3 protein: CASRSPRPGGGTQYF
CDR3 DNA: TGTGCCAGCAGATCCCCCCGGCCCGGCGGGGGTACGCAGTATTTT

D gene: -
J gene: TRBJ2-1
clone size: -
V gene: TRBV3-1
CDR3 protein: CASSQGAGEISYNEQFF
CDR3 DNA: TGTGCCAGCAGCCAGGGGGCGGGGGAGATCTCCTACAATGAGCAGTTCTTC

D gene: -
J gene: TRBJ2-2
clone size: -
V gene: TRBV12-3/TRBV12-4
CDR3 protein: CASSAWTGVANTGELFF
CDR3 DNA: TGTGCCAGCAGTGCGTGGACGGGGGTTGCGAACACCGGGGAGCTGTTTTTT